Detailed here is one T cell receptor beta chain. Clones were read by immunoSEQ multiplex PCR, and TCRdb kept only the in-frame ones, dropping some. The table records roughly 260,000 clones, 75% to 95% of them present only once. The data were taken from a study of blood T cell repertoires in COVID-19. This TCR was recovered from a person between 18 and 35 years old with COVID-19, enrolled during active disease. Sequencing was carried out using peripheral blood.

The CDR3: CASSLALDSISYEQYF. CDR3 nucleotide sequence: TGTGCCAGCAGCTTGGCCCTAGACTCAATAAGCTACGAGCAGTACTTC. The chain is built from TRBV5-6 and TRBJ2-7; no clear D gene. Per the germline V gene, CDR1 is SGHDT and CDR2 is YYEEEE. This CDR3 contains 16 residues. Trimming pared 0 bases from V and 3 bases from J, leaving 16 bases between.